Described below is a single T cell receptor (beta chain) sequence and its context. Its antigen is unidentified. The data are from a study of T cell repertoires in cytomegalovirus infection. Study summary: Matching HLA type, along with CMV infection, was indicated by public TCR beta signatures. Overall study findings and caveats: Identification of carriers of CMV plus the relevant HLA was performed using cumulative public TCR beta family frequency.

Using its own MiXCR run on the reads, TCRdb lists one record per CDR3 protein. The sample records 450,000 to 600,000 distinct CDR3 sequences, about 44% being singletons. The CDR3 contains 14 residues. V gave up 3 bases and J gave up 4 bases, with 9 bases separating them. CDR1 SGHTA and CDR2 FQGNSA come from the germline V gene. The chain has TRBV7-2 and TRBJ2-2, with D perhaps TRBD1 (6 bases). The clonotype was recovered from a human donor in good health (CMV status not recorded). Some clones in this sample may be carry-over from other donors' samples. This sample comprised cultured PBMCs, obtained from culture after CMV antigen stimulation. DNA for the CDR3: TGTGCCAGCAGCTTTACAGGGACCACCGGGGAGCTGTTTTTT. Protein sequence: CASSFTGTTGELFF.